This entry lists 29 T cell receptor beta chains sequenced from one sample in a study of cytomegalovirus exposure and HLA in healthy donors. Researchers ran the PCR with 60 Vbeta and 13 Jbeta primers. TCRdb keeps only in-frame clones here, not all; method: immunoSEQ multiplex PCR. The sample records under 200,000 clones, 82% being singletons. The sequencing input was PBMCs. These TCRs come from a woman aged 18-29 years in good health and CMV-seronegative.

This chain joins TRBV6-6 and TRBJ2-5; the match to TRBD1 covers 7 bases. Judging by the DNA end, TRBJ2-7 fits better; the J call may be wrong. There are 15 residues in the CDR3. The germline gives CDR1 MNHNY, CDR2 SVGAGI (reference sequence). CDR3 DNA: TGTGCCAGCAGTCGAACAGGTTCCCCAGGGGGCGAGCAGTACTTC. It translates to CASSRTGSPGGEQYF.

V gene TRBV5-1 combines with J gene TRBJ2-2, with D possibly being TRBD1 (6 bases). The CDR3 sequence is 15 residues long. CDR1 and CDR2 (germline): SGHRS, YFSETQ. Trimming took off 0 bases at V and 1 base at J, with 7 bases between the two ends. The CDR3 bases are TGCGCCAGCAGCTTGGCACAGGGGAACACCGGGGAGCTGTTTTTT. It specifies CASSLAQGNTGELFF.

The V gene is TRBV30, the J gene TRBJ2-5, with TRBD2 matching over 16 bases. Germline V CDR1 and CDR2: GTSNPN, SVGIG (reference sequence). The CDR3 has 15 amino acids. V trimming: 7 bases; J trimming: 3 bases; junction bases outside the gene matches: 5. CDR3 DNA sequence: TGTGCCTCGGGACTAGCGGGAGGGCCGAAAGAGACCCAGTACTTC. It specifies CASGLAGGPKETQYF.

V gene TRBV7-9 combines with J gene TRBJ2-2, with 8 bases aligning to TRBD1. CDR3 length equals 17 residues. CDR1 SEHNR and CDR2 FQNEAQ come from the germline V gene (reference sequence). The V segment lost 3 bases and the J segment 3 bases; nucleotides outside the gene matches: 9. This CDR3 is CASSFVGQARDTGELFF. CDR3 nucleotides: TGTGCCAGCAGCTTTGTGGGACAGGCGCGGGACACCGGGGAGCTGTTTTTT.

This chain joins TRBV27 and TRBJ1-6; the D is unclear. CDR1 is MNHEY and CDR2 is SMNVEV in the germline V gene (reference sequence). The CDR3 loop spans 15 amino acids. The V end lost 8 bases, the J end lost 5 bases, and 16 bases lay between the germline ends. Here the CDR3 reads CASGRLTGDNSPLHF. The CDR3 DNA sequence: TGTGCCAGCGGGAGACTAACCGGGGATAATTCACCCCTCCACTTT.

This clone was counted only a few times. This sequence joins TRBV6-5 and TRBJ1-3; no firm D call. The CDR3 covers 12 residues. The germline V gene has CDR1 MNHEY and CDR2 SVGAGI. The ends were cut back, 0 bases at V and 15 bases at J, with 12 bases in the middle. This chain's CDR3 is CASSYSGFDPYF. The CDR3 DNA follows: TGTGCCAGCAGTTACTCCGGGTTTGACCCATATTTT.

The chain has TRBV2 and TRBJ1-5, with D perhaps matching TRBD1 (5 bases). CDR1 is SNHLY, CDR2 FYNNEI, per germline. V lost 6 bases to trimming and J lost 1 base, with 13 bases between them. The CDR3 consists of 15 residues. The CDR3 is CASSSERGSNQPQHF. Written as DNA, the CDR3 is TGTGCCAGCAGCTCCGAAAGGGGAAGCAATCAGCCCCAGCATTTT.

The chain combines TRBV7-9 with TRBJ1-1, with D uncertain. Trimming removed 1 base from V and 13 bases from J, with 13 bases in between. The CDR3 consists of 12 residues. Germline values: CDR1 SEHNR, CDR2 FQNEAQ (reference sequence). DNA for the CDR3: TGTGCCAGCAGCTTAGGATTCGGGATGGTTTTCTTT. It yields the protein CASSLGFGMVFF.

This chain joins TRBV11-2 and TRBJ2-5; D is ambiguous. This CDR3 is 12 amino acids long. Germline V CDR1 and CDR2: SGHAT, FQNNGV. With 9 bases removed from V and 2 bases from J, the gap between germline ends came to 10 bases. CDR3 nucleotides: TGTGCCAGTCGAGGTATTCAAGAGACCCAGTACTTC. Protein product: CASRGIQETQYF.

The V and J genes are TRBV4-1 and TRBJ2-7; TRBD1 matches 11 bases. Trimming took 3 bases from V and 3 from J; bases not matched to a gene: 4. This CDR3 region has 15 residues. The germline V gene has CDR1 MGHRA and CDR2 YSYEKL. Here the CDR3 reads CASSHPGQGVYEQYF. CDR3 DNA sequence: TGCGCCAGCAGCCACCCGGGACAGGGGGTCTACGAGCAGTACTTC.

The table lists this clone with a count of one. V and J are TRBV7-9 and TRBJ1-3; the D gene is possibly TRBD1 (6 bases). The germline V gene encodes CDR1 SEHNR and CDR2 FQNEAQ (reference sequence). V was shortened by 4 bases and J by 0 bases, with 10 bases between the two germline ends. The CDR3 sequence is 15 residues long. CDR3 sequence (DNA): TGTGCCAGCAGCTACGACAGGAGCTCTGGAAACACCATATATTTT. It specifies CASSYDRSSGNTIYF. Variable domain in full (rest from reference TRBV7-9 and TRBJ1-3): DTGVSQNPRHKITKRGQNVTFRCDPISEHNRLYWYRQTLGQGPEFLTYFQNEAQLEKSRLLSDRFSAERPKGSFSTLEIQRTEQGDSAMYLCASSYDRSSGNTIYFGEGSWLTVV.

This chain uses TRBV19 with TRBJ1-4, with TRBD1 matching over 9 bases. This CDR3 is built from 15 residues. With V trimmed by 6 bases and J by 5 bases, 7 bases remained unmatched. CDR1 LNHDA and CDR2 SQIVND come from the germline V gene (reference sequence). The CDR3: CASRGGTGSNEKLFF. CDR3 nucleotide sequence: TGTGCCAGTAGGGGAGGGACAGGGTCGAATGAAAAACTGTTTTTT.

This chain connects TRBV19 to TRBJ2-1; no definite D call. V was trimmed by 5 bases and J by 9 bases, leaving 14 bases between them. The CDR3 contains 13 residues. The germline gives CDR1 LNHDA, CDR2 SQIVND (reference sequence). The CDR3 DNA follows: TGTGCCAGTAGTTTCTCCCGACTTAGTGAGCAGTTCTTC. Protein sequence: CASSFSRLSEQFF.

This chain links TRBV5-1 with TRBJ2-6; D is undetermined. The CDR3 is 16 amino acids. Trimming took 0 bases from V and 2 from J, leaving 9 bases between them. In germline, CDR1 is SGHRS, CDR2 YFSETQ. DNA for the CDR3: TGCGCCAGCAGCTTGGGGGCAGGTCCTGGGGCCAACGTCCTGACTTTC. It encodes CASSLGAGPGANVLTF.

This clone was detected only a few times. The rearrangement links TRBV2 to TRBJ1-1; 8 nucleotides line up with TRBD1. From germline, CDR1 is SNHLY and CDR2 FYNNEI. The CDR3 is 16 residues long. The V and J ends lost 5 bases and 1 base, in that order; junction bases with no gene match: 9. The CDR3 sequence is CASSPRQGIGNTEAFF. CDR3 coding DNA: TGTGCCAGCAGTCCACGACAGGGGATTGGGAACACTGAAGCTTTCTTT.

This clone was detected a few times. The V gene is TRBV19, the J gene TRBJ2-1; 8 bases map to TRBD2. The CDR3 is 15 amino acids. CDR1 is LNHDA, CDR2 SQIVND, per germline (reference sequence). V trimming: 7 bases; J trimming: 5 bases; junction bases outside the gene matches: 10. The CDR3, as DNA: TGTGCCAGTAACAGCGGGGGCTCCCGAAACAATGAGCAGTTCTTC. Its protein product is CASNSGGSRNNEQFF.

The V and J genes are TRBV25-1 and TRBJ1-2; 8 bases match TRBD1. J gave up 6 bases and V 1 base, and 10 bases lay outside the gene matches. Germline loops: CDR1 MGHDK, CDR2 SYGVNS. This CDR3 region has 16 residues. Written as DNA, the CDR3 is TGTGCCAGCAGTGAATTCCGCACAGGGGGAAATAATGGCTACACCTTC. It translates to CASSEFRTGGNNGYTF.

Only one count was recorded for this clone. V usage is TRBV27 and J usage is TRBJ2-1; the match to TRBD2 covers 10 bases. The germline V gene encodes CDR1 MNHEY and CDR2 SMNVEV (reference sequence). J gave up 6 bases and V 8 bases, and 7 bases lay outside the gene matches. This CDR3 region has 14 residues. This chain's CDR3 is CASRLAGLANEQFF. The CDR3 DNA follows: TGTGCCAGCCGACTAGCGGGTCTAGCCAATGAGCAGTTCTTC.

The rearrangement uses TRBV10-3 and TRBJ2-7; D is undetermined. The CDR3 totals 13 residues. CDR1 is ENHRY, CDR2 SYGVKD, per germline. The V end lost 1 base, the J end lost 0 bases, and 4 bases lay between the germline ends. CDR3 in DNA: TGTGCCATCAGTGAGTATAGCTCCTACGAGCAGTACTTC. Its protein is CAISEYSSYEQYF.

V is TRBV30 and J is TRBJ1-1; D not resolved. Germline CDR1 reads GTSNPN; CDR2 reads SVGIG (reference sequence). The CDR3 has 14 amino acids. Trimming shortened V by 4 bases and J by 1 base, and 13 bases separated the two germline ends. For the CDR3, the DNA is TGTGCCTGGAAGATCGGAGGAAAGAACACTGAAGCTTTCTTT. As protein: CAWKIGGKNTEAFF.

The chain carries TRBV14 and TRBJ1-2; 8 bases line up with TRBD1. Trimming removed 3 bases from V and 8 bases from J; junction bases left unmatched: 5. From germline, CDR1 is SGHDN and CDR2 FVKESK. This CDR3 comprises 13 residues. The CDR3 loop is CASSHNRGKGYTF. The CDR3 region has the DNA TGTGCCAGCAGCCACAACAGGGGGAAGGGCTACACCTTC.

The V call is TRBV27, the J call TRBJ2-5; TRBD2 agrees at 14 bases. The CDR3 consists of 16 residues. Losses at the gene ends were 3 bases for V and 4 bases for J; bases not matched to a gene: 4. Germline V CDR1 and CDR2: MNHEY, SMNVEV (reference sequence). CDR3 nucleotides: TGTGCCAGCAGTTTCGAGACTAGCGGGAGGGGAGAGACCCAGTACTTC. It encodes CASSFETSGRGETQYF.

V and J are TRBV5-8 and TRBJ2-3, with 8 bases lining up with TRBD1. Per germline, CDR1 SGHTS and CDR2 YDEGEE. CDR3 size: 15 residues. V lost 2 bases, J lost 6 bases, and 8 bases stayed unmatched. The CDR3 here is CASSLSRGRLDTQYF. Here the CDR3 DNA reads TGTGCCAGCAGCTTATCCAGGGGGCGCTTGGATACGCAGTATTTT.

This rearrangement joins TRBV30 to TRBJ2-2, with 7 bases matching TRBD2. The junction had 11 bases not matched to a gene; V was cut back by 0 bases and J by 7 bases. The CDR3 spans 16 residues. Germline CDR1 reads GTSNPN; CDR2 reads SVGIG (reference sequence). In DNA form, the CDR3 reads TGTGCCTGGAGTGTTTTTAAGAGGGAGGGTGGCGGGGAGCTGTTTTTT. It yields the protein CAWSVFKREGGGELFF.

The CDR3 DNA reads as TGTGCCAGCACCCGGACAGGGACAAACACCGGGGAGCTGTTTTTT. This sequence encodes CASTRTGTNTGELFF. J is TRBJ2-2 and V is TRBV5-5, with 8 bases that match TRBD1. This CDR3 has 15 residues. Germline V gene data show CDR1 as SGHKS and CDR2 as YYEKEE (reference sequence). Trimming took 6 bases from V and 2 from J; bases not matched to a gene: 6.

The rearrangement links TRBV2 to TRBJ2-2, with TRBD2 matching 7 bases. V gave up 7 bases and J gave up 5 bases; unmatched junction bases: 4. The CDR3 has 13 amino acids. Germline V gene sequence: CDR1 SNHLY, CDR2 FYNNEI. The CDR3 here is CASKRDWTGELFF. CDR3 DNA: TGTGCCAGCAAGCGGGATTGGACCGGGGAGCTGTTTTTT.

This clone occurred a few times. CDR3 sequence reads: CASSPQDRNYGYTF. CDR3 sequence (DNA): TGTGCCAGCAGCCCACAGGACAGAAACTATGGCTACACCTTC. The rearrangement uses TRBV5-4 and TRBJ1-2; D possibly corresponds to TRBD1 (6 bases). The germline V gene has CDR1 SGHNT and CDR2 YYREEE (reference sequence). Trimming left V 4 bases short and J 2 bases short, with 12 bases between. CDR3 length equals 14 residues.

The chain combines TRBV2 with TRBJ2-3, with D unresolved. This CDR3 is 13 amino acids long. The ends were cut back, 7 bases at V and 0 bases at J, with 8 bases in the middle. Germline V gene data show CDR1 as SNHLY and CDR2 as FYNNEI. The CDR3 reads CASIVSSTDTQYF. The CDR3 bases are TGTGCCAGCATTGTATCTAGCACAGATACGCAGTATTTT.

V and J are TRBV7-2 and TRBJ2-5; weak D call: TRBD1 (5 bases). V lost 1 base and J 5 bases, leaving 11 bases between the germline ends. The germline CDR1 and CDR2 sequences are SGHTA and FQGNSA. The CDR3 length is 14 residues. In nucleotides, the CDR3 is TGTGCCAGCAGCTTAGTTCAGGGTAGTGAGACCCAGTACTTC. Translated, it gives CASSLVQGSETQYF. Together with reference TRBV7-2 and TRBJ2-5, the CDR3 gives the full variable domain: GAGVSQSPSNKVTEKGKDVELRCDPISGHTALYWYRQSLGQGLEFLIYFQGNSAPDKSGLPSDRFSAERTGGSVSTLTIQRTQQEDSAVYLCASSLVQGSETQYFGPGTRLLVL.